The 15 T cell receptor beta chains reported below all come from one sample, sequenced in a study of neurological immune-mediated disorders. MiXCR, applied by TCRdb to the 5' RACE reads, yields one record per CDR3 protein. Among 90,000 to 150,000 distinct CDR3 sequences listed, roughly 3.4% were seen once. Sequences were obtained from PBMCs. The receptors originated from a young woman with multiple sclerosis.

In its sample, this clonotype was seen many times. The chain uses TRBV9 and TRBJ2-2; 7 nucleotides line up with TRBD1. Germline CDR1 is SGDLS and CDR2 is YYNGEE. The length of the CDR3 is 17 residues. V lost 4 bases, J lost 0 bases, and 9 bases stayed unmatched. CDR3 amino acids: CASSPMQGVANTGELFF. In nucleotides, the CDR3 is TGTGCCAGCAGCCCAATGCAGGGGGTCGCGAACACCGGGGAGCTGTTTTTT. The full variable domain, its missing parts supplied by reference TRBV9 and TRBJ2-2, is DSGVTQTPKHLITATGQRVTLRCSPRSGDLSVYWYQQSLDQGLQFLIQYYNGEERAKGNILERFSAQQFPDLHSELNLSSLELGDSALYFCASSPMQGVANTGELFFGEGSRLTVL.

This clonotype was observed at least ten times. The chain is built from TRBV27 and TRBJ2-2, with D perhaps matching TRBD1 (6 bases). Trimming shortened V by 5 bases and J by 7 bases, and 14 bases separated the two germline ends. The CDR3 extends over 14 amino acids. Germline assignment: CDR1 MNHEY and CDR2 SMNVEV (reference sequence). CDR3: CASSQQGVGGELFF. In nucleotides, the CDR3 is TGTGCCAGCAGTCAACAGGGTGTCGGCGGGGAGCTGTTTTTT.

In its sample, this clonotype was seen many times. The CDR3 protein is CASGTGGAKDYEQYF. The CDR3 DNA reads as TGTGCCAGTGGGACAGGGGGCGCCAAGGACTACGAGCAGTACTTC. V usage is TRBV19 and J usage is TRBJ2-7, with 12 nucleotides matching TRBD1. Germline V gene sequence: CDR1 LNHDA, CDR2 SQIVND (reference sequence). The CDR3 is 15 amino acids. V lost 8 bases, J lost 3 bases, and 8 bases stayed unmatched.

There are many counts of this clonotype. The chain carries TRBV5-6 and TRBJ1-4; perhaps TRBD1 as D (6 bases). The CDR3 loop spans 18 amino acids. V was cut by 3 bases and J by 3 bases, with 21 bases left in between. Germline V gene lookup returns CDR1 SGHDT and CDR2 YYEEEE. CDR3 coding DNA: TGTGCCAGCAGCTCACGGTCCGGACAGTTTTCGGCTAATGAAAAACTGTTTTTT. It encodes CASSSRSGQFSANEKLFF.

This clonotype was recorded many times. The chain employs TRBV20-1 and TRBJ2-2; 9 nucleotides align to TRBD1. The CDR3 covers 16 residues. Trimming took 6 bases from V and 4 from J; bases not matched to a gene: 12. The germline V gene has CDR1 DFQATT and CDR2 SNEGSKA (reference sequence). The CDR3, as DNA: TGCAGTGCCCCGAAACCCGGGACAGGGTCCACCGGGGAGCTGTTTTTT. It codes for CSAPKPGTGSTGELFF.

This clonotype has a count of ten or more. The J gene is TRBJ1-6, the V gene TRBV27; D is perhaps TRBD1 (6 bases). V lost 5 bases and J 11 bases, leaving 22 bases between the germline ends. The V gene's germline CDR1 is MNHEY and CDR2 SMNVEV (reference sequence). The CDR3 runs 16 residues. The CDR3 region is CASSNSLQGRRTPLHF. The CDR3 DNA sequence: TGTGCCAGCAGTAATTCGTTACAGGGAAGAAGGACACCCCTCCACTTT.

This clonotype was seen a few times. The chain joins TRBV6-5 to TRBJ1-4, with TRBD1 matching over 7 bases. The trim removed 4 bases at V and 6 bases at J, leaving 8 bases unmatched. The CDR3 extends over 15 amino acids. Looked up from germline, CDR1 is MNHEY and CDR2 is SVGAGI. The DNA of the CDR3 is TGTGCCAGCAGTTCCAACAGGGGCCAGGATGAAAAACTGTTTTTT. Amino acid sequence: CASSSNRGQDEKLFF.

This clonotype was counted at least ten times. V is TRBV7-2 and J is TRBJ2-3; 12 bases line up with TRBD2. The CDR3 loop spans 16 amino acids. V shed 5 bases and J 3 bases; nucleotides not matched to a gene: 6. Germline CDR1 SGHTA, CDR2 FQGNSA. The CDR3 DNA is TGTGCCAGCAGCCCTAGCGGGGGGGGCTTGACAGATACGCAGTATTTT. Its protein product is CASSPSGGGLTDTQYF.

There are many counts of this clonotype. The chain links TRBV25-1 to TRBJ2-1; a possible D gene is TRBD2 (6 bases). The germline V gene has CDR1 MGHDK and CDR2 SYGVNS. CDR3 length equals 15 residues. With 5 bases removed from V and 0 bases from J, the gap between germline ends came to 11 bases. In DNA, the CDR3 is TGTGCCAGCAGTCGGGCGGGGAGCTCCTACAATGAGCAGTTCTTC. This sequence encodes CASSRAGSSYNEQFF.

At least ten counts were recorded for this clonotype. The chain recombines TRBV2 with TRBJ2-3; TRBD2 agrees at 8 bases. V shed 0 bases and J 4 bases; nucleotides not matched to a gene: 3. CDR1 SNHLY and CDR2 FYNNEI come from the germline V gene. The CDR3 sequence is 15 residues long. CDR3 amino acids: CASSEAAGVPDTQYF. As DNA, the CDR3 is TGTGCCAGCAGTGAAGCAGCGGGAGTCCCAGATACGCAGTATTTT.

This clonotype was recorded many times. The chain joins TRBV5-6 to TRBJ2-4; D is possibly TRBD2 (6 bases). Germline-derived CDR1 and CDR2 are SGHDT and YYEEEE. With 0 bases removed from V and 0 bases from J, the gap between germline ends came to 13 bases. This CDR3 contains 17 residues. The CDR3 DNA is TGTGCCAGCAGCTTGGGGGAGACTAGACTAGCCAAAAACATTCAGTACTTC. It codes for CASSLGETRLAKNIQYF.

This clonotype showed up many times. V is TRBV30 and J is TRBJ2-2; D remains ambiguous. Trimming took off 1 base at V and 3 bases at J, with 0 bases between the two ends. Germline V lookup: CDR1 GTSNPN, CDR2 SVGIG (reference sequence). This CDR3 contains 11 residues. The CDR3 DNA is TGTGCCTGGAGTGACACCGGGGAGCTGTTTTTT. It encodes CAWSDTGELFF.

This clonotype was counted at least ten times. The CDR3 nucleotides are TGTGCCAGCAGCCCACCGACAGGAGCCCCTTATGGCTACACCTTC. It translates to CASSPPTGAPYGYTF. The chain joins TRBV9 to TRBJ1-2, with TRBD1 as a possible D gene (6 bases). CDR1 and CDR2 from the germline V gene are SGDLS and YYNGEE. V lost 4 bases and J lost 5, with 18 bases in between. The CDR3 totals 15 residues.

The table lists this clonotype with a few counts. Since a much larger clone is just one base distant, this may be a read error. V usage is TRBV12-3 or TRBV12-4 and J usage is TRBJ2-6, with D possibly matching TRBD1 (5 bases). CDR3 size: 12 residues. This chain's CDR3 is CASSLGAKVLTF. CDR3 coding DNA: TGTGCCAGCAGCCTTGGGGCCAAAGTCCTGACTTTC.

This clonotype was seen many times. The chain uses TRBV6-5 and TRBJ2-7, with unresolved D. Trimming stripped 4 bases from V and 5 bases from J, with 18 bases between. CDR1 and CDR2 from the germline V gene are MNHEY and SVGAGI. The CDR3 has 15 residues. The CDR3 protein is CASSSSPGLYNEQYF. The CDR3 nucleotides read TGTGCCAGCAGTTCGTCGCCTGGGTTGTATAACGAGCAGTACTTC.